This T cell receptor beta chain originates from a study of cytomegalovirus exposure and HLA in healthy donors. On this clone: The antigen remains undetermined.

PCR used 60 Vbeta primers and 13 Jbeta primers. Assay used: immunoSEQ multiplex PCR; TCRdb lists only in-frame clones, some missing. This table lists around 74,000 clones. Study-wide points: A later analysis linked a missense DCLRE1C variant to TCR beta V- and J-gene trimming. Across donors, sequencing depth was assumed by presence/absence analyses to be roughly uniform. Several V segments, TRBV6-2 and TRBV6-3 among them, could not be told apart and were dropped. In terms of immune exposure information, only CMV serostatus was available.

The length of the CDR3 is 17 residues. Germline CDR1 and CDR2: SGHAT and FQDESV (reference sequence). V was clipped by 5 bases and J by 6 bases; unmatched bases: 16. Sequencing used PBMCs. This chain joins TRBV11-1 and TRBJ2-3; 8 bases are a match to TRBD2. The receptor comes from a man aged 50 to 59 in good health and CMV-seropositive. This chain's CDR3 is CASSGGGRGAMVDTQYF. CDR3 nucleotides: TGTGCCAGCAGCGGAGGAGGGCGGGGGGCAATGGTTGATACGCAGTATTTT.